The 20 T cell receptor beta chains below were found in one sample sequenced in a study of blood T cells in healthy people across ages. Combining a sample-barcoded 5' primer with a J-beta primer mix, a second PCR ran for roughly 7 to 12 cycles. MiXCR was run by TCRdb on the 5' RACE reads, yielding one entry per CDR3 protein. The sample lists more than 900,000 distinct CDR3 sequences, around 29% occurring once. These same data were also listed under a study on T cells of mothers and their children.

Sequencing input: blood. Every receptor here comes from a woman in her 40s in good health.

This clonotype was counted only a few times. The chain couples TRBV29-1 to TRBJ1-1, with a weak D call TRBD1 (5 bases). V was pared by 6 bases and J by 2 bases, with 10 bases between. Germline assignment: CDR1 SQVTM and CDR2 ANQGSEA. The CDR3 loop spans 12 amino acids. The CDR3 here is CSVMGGNTEAFF. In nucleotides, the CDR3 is TGCAGCGTCATGGGGGGAAACACTGAAGCTTTCTTT.

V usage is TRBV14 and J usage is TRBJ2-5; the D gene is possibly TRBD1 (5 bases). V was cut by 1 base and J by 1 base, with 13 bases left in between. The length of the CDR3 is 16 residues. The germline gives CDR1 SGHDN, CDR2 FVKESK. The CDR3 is CASSQGQLRVQETQYF. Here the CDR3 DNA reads TGTGCCAGCAGCCAAGGACAGTTGCGTGTCCAAGAGACCCAGTACTTC. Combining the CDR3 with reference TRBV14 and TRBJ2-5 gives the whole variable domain EAGVTQFPSHSVIEKGQTVTLRCDPISGHDNLYWYRRVMGKEIKFLLHFVKESKQDESGMPNNRFLAERTGGTYSTLKVQPAELEDSGVYFCASSQGQLRVQETQYFGPGTRLLVL.

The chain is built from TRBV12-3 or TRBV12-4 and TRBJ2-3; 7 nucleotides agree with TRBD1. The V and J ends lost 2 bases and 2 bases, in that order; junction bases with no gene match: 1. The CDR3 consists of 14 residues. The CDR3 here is CASSLQGDTDTQYF. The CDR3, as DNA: TGTGCCAGCAGTTTACAGGGGGACACAGATACGCAGTATTTT.

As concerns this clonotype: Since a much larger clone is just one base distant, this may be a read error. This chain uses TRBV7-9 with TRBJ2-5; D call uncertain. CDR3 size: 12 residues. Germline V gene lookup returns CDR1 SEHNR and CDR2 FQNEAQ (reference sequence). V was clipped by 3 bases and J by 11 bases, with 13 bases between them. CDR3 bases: TGTGCCAGCAGCTTTCCGGAAAATGAGCAGTACTTC. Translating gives CASSFPENEQYF.

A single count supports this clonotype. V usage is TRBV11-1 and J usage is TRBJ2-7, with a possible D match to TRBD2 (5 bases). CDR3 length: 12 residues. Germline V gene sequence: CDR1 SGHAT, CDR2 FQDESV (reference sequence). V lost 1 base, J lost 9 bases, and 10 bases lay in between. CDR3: CASSLDSDGQYF. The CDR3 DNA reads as TGTGCCAGCAGCTTAGATAGCGACGGGCAGTACTTC.

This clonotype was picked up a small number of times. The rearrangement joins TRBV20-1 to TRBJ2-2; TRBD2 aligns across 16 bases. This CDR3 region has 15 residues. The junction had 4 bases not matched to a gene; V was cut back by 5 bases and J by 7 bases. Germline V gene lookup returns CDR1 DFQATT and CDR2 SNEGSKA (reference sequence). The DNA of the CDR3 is TGCAGTGCTCCGGGACTAGCGGGGGGGATCGGGGAGCTGTTTTTT. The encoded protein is CSAPGLAGGIGELFF.

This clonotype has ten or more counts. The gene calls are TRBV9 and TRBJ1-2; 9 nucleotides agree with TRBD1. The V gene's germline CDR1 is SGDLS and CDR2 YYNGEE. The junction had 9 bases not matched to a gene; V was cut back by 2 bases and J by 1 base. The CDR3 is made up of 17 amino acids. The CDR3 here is CASSVRPGQGFNYGYTF. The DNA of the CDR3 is TGTGCCAGCAGCGTGAGGCCGGGACAGGGATTTAACTATGGCTACACCTTC. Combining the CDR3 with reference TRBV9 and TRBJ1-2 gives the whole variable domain DSGVTQTPKHLITATGQRVTLRCSPRSGDLSVYWYQQSLDQGLQFLIQYYNGEERAKGNILERFSAQQFPDLHSELNLSSLELGDSALYFCASSVRPGQGFNYGYTFGSGTRLTVV.

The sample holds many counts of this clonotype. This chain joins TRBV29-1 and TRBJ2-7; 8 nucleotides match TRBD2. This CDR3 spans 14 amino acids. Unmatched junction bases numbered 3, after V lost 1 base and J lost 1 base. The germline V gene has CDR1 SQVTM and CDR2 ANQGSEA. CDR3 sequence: CSVEGLAGSYEQYF. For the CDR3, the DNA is TGCAGCGTTGAAGGGCTAGCGGGTTCCTACGAGCAGTACTTC.

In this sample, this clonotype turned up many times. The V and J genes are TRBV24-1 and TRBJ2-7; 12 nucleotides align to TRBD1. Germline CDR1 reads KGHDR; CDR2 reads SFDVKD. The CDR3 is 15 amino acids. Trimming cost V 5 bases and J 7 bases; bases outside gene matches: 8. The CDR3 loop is CATSAPGQGAWEQYF. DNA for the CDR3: TGTGCCACCAGTGCTCCGGGACAGGGGGCATGGGAGCAGTACTTC.

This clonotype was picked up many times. The CDR3 DNA reads TGTGCCACCAGCAGAGACCCCGATTATGGCTACACCTTC. Amino acid sequence: CATSRDPDYGYTF. The rearrangement uses TRBV15 and TRBJ1-2; D gene unclear. The V gene's germline CDR1 is LNHNV and CDR2 YYDKDF (reference sequence). The CDR3 extends over 13 amino acids. Trimming removed 0 bases from V and 5 bases from J, with 7 bases in between.

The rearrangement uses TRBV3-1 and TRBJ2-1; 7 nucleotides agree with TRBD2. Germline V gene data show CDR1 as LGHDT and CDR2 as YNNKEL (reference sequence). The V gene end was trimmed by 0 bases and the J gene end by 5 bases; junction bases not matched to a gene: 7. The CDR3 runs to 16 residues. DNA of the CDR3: TGTGCCAGCAGCCAAGAAAGCGGGGCACCGAACAATGAGCAGTTCTTC. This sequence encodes CASSQESGAPNNEQFF.

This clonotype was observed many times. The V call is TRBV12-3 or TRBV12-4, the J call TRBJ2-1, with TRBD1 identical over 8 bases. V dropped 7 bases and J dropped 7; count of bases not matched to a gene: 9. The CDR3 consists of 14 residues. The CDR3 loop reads CASIWTGLRNEQFF. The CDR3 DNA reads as TGTGCCAGCATCTGGACAGGGTTAAGAAATGAGCAGTTCTTC.

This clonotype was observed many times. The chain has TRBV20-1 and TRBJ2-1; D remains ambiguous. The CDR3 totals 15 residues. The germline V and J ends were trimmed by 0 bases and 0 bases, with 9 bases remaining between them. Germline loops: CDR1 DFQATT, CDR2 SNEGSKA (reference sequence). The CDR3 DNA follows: TGCAGTGCTAGAGATCGGACGTCCTCCTACAATGAGCAGTTCTTC. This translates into CSARDRTSSYNEQFF.

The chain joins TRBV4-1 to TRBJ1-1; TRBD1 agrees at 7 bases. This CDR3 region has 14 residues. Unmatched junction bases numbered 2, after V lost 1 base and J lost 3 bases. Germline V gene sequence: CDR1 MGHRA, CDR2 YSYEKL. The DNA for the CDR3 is TGCGCCAGCAGCCAAGCGCAGGGGGACACTGAAGCTTTCTTT. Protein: CASSQAQGDTEAFF.

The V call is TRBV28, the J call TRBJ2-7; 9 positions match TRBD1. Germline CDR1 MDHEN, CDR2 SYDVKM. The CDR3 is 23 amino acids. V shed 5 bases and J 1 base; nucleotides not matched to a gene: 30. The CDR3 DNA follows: TGTGCCAGCAGTGCCCCCGACCGGGACAGGGAACCTGGGCCCAAAAGTAGTTCCTACGAGCAGTACTTC. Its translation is CASSAPDRDREPGPKSSSYEQYF.

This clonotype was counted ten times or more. The CDR3: CASSLSRRETQYF. The DNA for the CDR3 is TGTGCCAGCAGTTTATCAAGGCGAGAGACCCAGTACTTC. This chain joins TRBV27 and TRBJ2-5; D remains unclear. Trimming cost V 0 bases and J 4 bases, with 6 bases left between them. The CDR3 runs 13 residues. Germline lookup yields CDR1 MNHEY and CDR2 SMNVEV (reference sequence).

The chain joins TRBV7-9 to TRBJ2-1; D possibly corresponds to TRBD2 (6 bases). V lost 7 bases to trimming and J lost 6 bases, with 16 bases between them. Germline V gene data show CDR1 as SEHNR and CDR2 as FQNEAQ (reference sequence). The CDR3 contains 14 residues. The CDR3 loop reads CASTPEGLANEQFF. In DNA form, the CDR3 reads TGTGCCAGCACCCCGGAGGGCCTGGCCAATGAGCAGTTCTTC.

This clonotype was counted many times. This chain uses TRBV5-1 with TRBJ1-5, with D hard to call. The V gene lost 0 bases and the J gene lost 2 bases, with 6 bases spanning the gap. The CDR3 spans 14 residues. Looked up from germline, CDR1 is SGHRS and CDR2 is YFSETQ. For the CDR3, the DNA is TGCGCCAGCAGCTTGGATGGGGGCAATCAGCCCCAGCATTTT. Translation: CASSLDGGNQPQHF.

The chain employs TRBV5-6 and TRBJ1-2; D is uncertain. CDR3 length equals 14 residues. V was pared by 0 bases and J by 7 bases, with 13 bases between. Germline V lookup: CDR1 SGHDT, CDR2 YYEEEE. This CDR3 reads CASSLAPGGPGYTF. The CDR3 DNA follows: TGTGCCAGCAGCTTGGCCCCAGGAGGACCTGGCTACACCTTC.

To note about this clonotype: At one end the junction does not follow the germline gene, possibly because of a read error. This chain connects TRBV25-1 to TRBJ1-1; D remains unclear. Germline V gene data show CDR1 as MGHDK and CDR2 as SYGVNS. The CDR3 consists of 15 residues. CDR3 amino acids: CASSGGGGLNTEAFF. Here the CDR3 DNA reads TGTGCCAGCAGTGGTGGAGGTGGGTTGAACACGGAAGCTTTCTTT.